This is a list of T cell receptor beta chains from one sample in a study of T-cell memory formation after mild COVID-19. TCRdb processed the 5' RACE reads anew with MiXCR; each CDR3 protein has one entry. Altogether over 350,000 distinct CDR3 sequences are present, approximately 25% being singletons, with the ten largest covering about 10%. The sequencing sample was made of PBMCs or a T cell subset sorted from them (not recorded which). Receptors were obtained from an adult woman who had mild COVID-19 (a few samples of this study predate the infection). Cell type and time point are not known. CDR3s include the opening cysteine and the closing phenylalanine or tryptophan. The order of the fields is clone size, J gene, D gene, V gene, CDR3 length, CDR3 protein, CDR3 DNA. The D gene is left open where the match is weak. Clone size is stated in some rows and not others, as once, few, many or a class when expanded.

abundance: NA
j_gene: TRBJ2-3
d_gene: NA
v_gene: TRBV2
len: 17
CDR3aa: CASSTPGAAGHTDTQYF
CDR3nt: TGTGCCAGCAGTACCCCAGGGGCAGCTGGTCACACAGATACGCAGTATTTT

abundance: few
j_gene: TRBJ2-3
d_gene: NA
v_gene: TRBV7-9
len: 14
CDR3aa: CASSFNEGTDTQYF
CDR3nt: TGTGCCAGCAGCTTTAACGAGGGTACAGATACGCAGTATTTT

abundance: NA
j_gene: TRBJ1-5
d_gene: TRBD1
v_gene: TRBV18
len: 17
CDR3aa: CASSLAEQGYRNQPQHF
CDR3nt: TGTGCCAGCTCACTAGCCGAACAGGGGTATCGCAATCAGCCCCAGCATTTT

abundance: NA
j_gene: TRBJ2-7
d_gene: NA
v_gene: TRBV30
len: 15
CDR3aa: CAWSVFFVPLGEQYF
CDR3nt: TGTGCCTGGAGTGTGTTCTTTGTACCACTGGGGGAGCAGTACTTC

abundance: NA
j_gene: TRBJ1-1
d_gene: TRBD1
v_gene: TRBV27
len: 16
CDR3aa: CASSTRDRGRRTEAFF
CDR3nt: TGTGCCAGCAGTACCCGGGACAGGGGGCGAAGGACTGAAGCTTTCTTT

abundance: NA
j_gene: TRBJ1-2
d_gene: NA
v_gene: TRBV12-3/TRBV12-4
len: 14
CDR3aa: CASSPLTVPGGYTF
CDR3nt: TGTGCCAGCAGTCCCCTGACAGTTCCGGGAGGCTACACCTTC

abundance: NA
j_gene: TRBJ1-4
d_gene: NA
v_gene: TRBV4-1
len: 15
CDR3aa: CASSIRTGLNEKLFF
CDR3nt: TGCGCCAGCAGCATTAGGACGGGGCTAAATGAAAAACTGTTTTTT

abundance: NA
j_gene: TRBJ1-2
d_gene: TRBD1
v_gene: TRBV24-1
len: 13
CDR3aa: CATSDRNRGGYTF
CDR3nt: TGTGCCACCAGTGATCGAAACAGGGGTGGCTACACCTTC

abundance: NA
j_gene: TRBJ1-2
d_gene: TRBD1
v_gene: TRBV9
len: 14
CDR3aa: CASSEDLQGQGYTF
CDR3nt: TGTGCCAGCAGCGAGGACCTACAGGGACAGGGCTACACCTTC

abundance: NA
j_gene: TRBJ1-2
d_gene: TRBD1
v_gene: TRBV30
len: 14
CDR3aa: CAGTGAAFWYGYTF
CDR3nt: TGTGCTGGGACAGGAGCCGCTTTTTGGTATGGCTACACCTTC

abundance: NA
j_gene: TRBJ1-1
d_gene: NA
v_gene: TRBV2
len: 14
CDR3aa: CASSEAWANTEAFF
CDR3nt: TGTGCCAGCAGTGAAGCCTGGGCGAACACTGAAGCTTTCTTT

abundance: NA
j_gene: TRBJ2-7
d_gene: TRBD2
v_gene: TRBV29-1
len: 14
CDR3aa: CSVGRAGGPVEQYF
CDR3nt: TGCAGCGTAGGTCGGGCGGGAGGGCCAGTCGAGCAGTACTTC

abundance: NA
j_gene: TRBJ1-2
d_gene: NA
v_gene: TRBV29-1
len: 11
CDR3aa: CSVEDIRGYTF
CDR3nt: TGCAGCGTTGAAGATATAAGGGGCTACACCTTC

abundance: NA
j_gene: TRBJ1-5
d_gene: TRBD1
v_gene: TRBV23-1
len: 17
CDR3aa: CASSQFGTGAVGQPQHF
CDR3nt: TGCGCCAGCAGTCAATTCGGGACAGGGGCGGTCGGGCAGCCCCAGCATTTT

abundance: NA
j_gene: TRBJ1-6
d_gene: NA
v_gene: TRBV3-1
len: 17
CDR3aa: CASSQVDRYSYNSPLHF
CDR3nt: TGTGCCAGCAGCCAAGTGGACCGGTACTCCTATAATTCACCCCTCCACTTT

abundance: few
j_gene: TRBJ2-3
d_gene: NA
v_gene: TRBV27
len: 17
CDR3aa: CASSLSGMVLGTDTQYF
CDR3nt: TGTGCCAGCAGTTTATCGGGGATGGTTTTGGGCACAGATACGCAGTATTTT

abundance: NA
j_gene: TRBJ1-1
d_gene: NA
v_gene: TRBV4-2
len: 16
CDR3aa: CASSQVSPGMNTEAFF
CDR3nt: TGTGCCAGCAGCCAAGTTTCTCCAGGGATGAACACTGAAGCTTTCTTT

abundance: few
j_gene: TRBJ2-7
d_gene: NA
v_gene: TRBV3-1
len: 14
CDR3aa: CASSQETGDYEQYF
CDR3nt: TGTGCCAGCAGCCAAGAGACAGGAGACTACGAGCAGTACTTC

abundance: many
j_gene: TRBJ2-1
d_gene: TRBD2
v_gene: TRBV3-1
len: 17
CDR3aa: CASSQDVQASGRSEQFF
CDR3nt: TGTGCCAGCAGCCAAGATGTACAGGCTAGCGGGAGGAGTGAGCAGTTCTTC

abundance: NA
j_gene: TRBJ1-4
d_gene: NA
v_gene: TRBV6-1
len: 11
CDR3aa: CASSDGEKLFF
CDR3nt: TGTGCCAGCAGTGATGGGGAAAAACTGTTTTTT

abundance: few
j_gene: TRBJ1-5
d_gene: NA
v_gene: TRBV20-1
len: 14
CDR3aa: CSAKAPQEGSYQHF
CDR3nt: TGCAGTGCTAAGGCCCCTCAAGAGGGATCCTACCAGCATTTT

abundance: many
j_gene: TRBJ2-7
d_gene: TRBD2
v_gene: TRBV10-2
len: 15
CDR3aa: CASSSGTSGSYEQYF
CDR3nt: TGCGCCAGCAGTTCCGGGACTAGCGGCTCCTACGAGCAGTACTTC

abundance: NA
j_gene: TRBJ2-7
d_gene: NA
v_gene: TRBV5-6
len: 13
CDR3aa: CASSPKGGVMQYF
CDR3nt: TGTGCCAGCAGCCCTAAGGGCGGGGTGATGCAGTACTTC

abundance: NA
j_gene: TRBJ1-4
d_gene: NA
v_gene: TRBV4-1
len: 15
CDR3aa: CASSLLQGSNEKLFF
CDR3nt: TGCGCCAGCAGCCTCCTCCAGGGTTCTAATGAAAAACTGTTTTTT

abundance: NA
j_gene: TRBJ2-1
d_gene: NA
v_gene: TRBV9
len: 17
CDR3aa: CASSSGDTYFPYNEQFF
CDR3nt: TGTGCCAGCAGCTCAGGGGATACATATTTCCCCTACAATGAGCAGTTCTTC

abundance: NA
j_gene: TRBJ2-7
d_gene: TRBD2
v_gene: TRBV12-3/TRBV12-4
len: 14
CDR3aa: CASSVVGGPYEQYF
CDR3nt: TGTGCCAGCAGTGTAGTGGGAGGGCCCTACGAGCAGTACTTC

abundance: few
j_gene: TRBJ2-5
d_gene: NA
v_gene: TRBV25-1
len: 13
CDR3aa: CASSARQRETQYF
CDR3nt: TGTGCCAGCAGTGCTCGACAGCGAGAGACCCAGTACTTC

abundance: NA
j_gene: TRBJ2-1
d_gene: TRBD1
v_gene: TRBV2
len: 16
CDR3aa: CASSPRLTTGGNEQFF
CDR3nt: TGTGCCAGCAGTCCCCGCCTCACTACAGGGGGCAATGAGCAGTTCTTC

abundance: few
j_gene: TRBJ1-1
d_gene: NA
v_gene: TRBV7-6
len: 16
CDR3aa: CASSFDRQAGNTEAFF
CDR3nt: TGTGCCAGCAGCTTCGATCGGCAGGCAGGGAACACTGAAGCTTTCTTT

abundance: NA
j_gene: TRBJ2-3
d_gene: NA
v_gene: TRBV7-8
len: 15
CDR3aa: CASSLEAGRGDTQYF
CDR3nt: TGTGCCAGCAGCTTAGAGGCGGGAAGAGGAGATACGCAGTATTTT

abundance: few
j_gene: TRBJ2-5
d_gene: NA
v_gene: TRBV20-1
len: 16
CDR3aa: CSARDTGGWGQETQYF
CDR3nt: TGCAGTGCTAGAGATACTGGGGGATGGGGCCAAGAGACCCAGTACTTC

abundance: NA
j_gene: TRBJ2-2
d_gene: NA
v_gene: TRBV3-1
len: 15
CDR3aa: CASRGTSRNPGELFF
CDR3nt: TGTGCCAGCAGAGGGACAAGCCGCAACCCCGGGGAGCTGTTTTTT

abundance: few
j_gene: TRBJ1-2
d_gene: TRBD1
v_gene: TRBV19
len: 17
CDR3aa: CASSRSRDRGHSYGYTF
CDR3nt: TGTGCCAGTAGTAGGTCCCGGGACAGGGGGCATAGCTATGGCTACACCTTC

abundance: NA
j_gene: TRBJ1-1
d_gene: TRBD1
v_gene: TRBV5-1
len: 16
CDR3aa: CASSLVGQGANTEAFF
CDR3nt: TGCGCCAGCAGCTTGGTGGGACAGGGGGCGAACACTGAAGCTTTCTTT

abundance: few
j_gene: TRBJ2-7
d_gene: NA
v_gene: TRBV18
len: 12
CDR3aa: CASRLEAYEQYF
CDR3nt: TGTGCCAGCCGTCTGGAGGCCTACGAGCAGTACTTC

abundance: NA
j_gene: TRBJ2-1
d_gene: NA
v_gene: TRBV5-1
len: 15
CDR3aa: CASSSPGVGVNEQFF
CDR3nt: TGCGCCAGCAGCTCCCCAGGGGTGGGGGTTAATGAGCAGTTCTTC

abundance: NA
j_gene: TRBJ2-3
d_gene: NA
v_gene: TRBV3-1
len: 13
CDR3aa: CASSLRGPDTQYF
CDR3nt: TGTGCCAGCAGCTTGAGGGGCCCAGATACGCAGTATTTT

abundance: few
j_gene: TRBJ2-5
d_gene: NA
v_gene: TRBV2
len: 16
CDR3aa: CASSEDAGATQETQYF
CDR3nt: TGTGCCAGCAGTGAAGATGCGGGGGCGACCCAAGAGACCCAGTACTTC

abundance: few
j_gene: TRBJ2-5
d_gene: TRBD2
v_gene: TRBV7-3
len: 15
CDR3aa: CASSRTSGGAETQYF
CDR3nt: TGTGCCAGCAGCCGGACTAGCGGGGGGGCAGAGACCCAGTACTTC

abundance: NA
j_gene: TRBJ1-1
d_gene: NA
v_gene: TRBV20-1
len: 14
CDR3aa: CSARVGGPYTEAFF
CDR3nt: TGCAGTGCTAGAGTAGGGGGGCCATACACTGAAGCTTTCTTT

abundance: few
j_gene: TRBJ2-1
d_gene: TRBD1
v_gene: TRBV5-5
len: 18
CDR3aa: CASSLYTGTVRSYNEQFF
CDR3nt: TGTGCCAGCAGCTTGTACACCGGGACAGTGAGATCCTACAATGAGCAGTTCTTC

abundance: few
j_gene: TRBJ2-7
d_gene: NA
v_gene: TRBV6-1
len: 12
CDR3aa: CASSGNTYEQYF
CDR3nt: TGTGCCAGCAGTGGAAACACGTACGAGCAGTACTTC

abundance: NA
j_gene: TRBJ2-7
d_gene: NA
v_gene: TRBV3-1
len: 12
CDR3aa: CASSQDTVKQYF
CDR3nt: TGTGCCAGCAGCCAAGATACCGTTAAGCAGTACTTC

abundance: NA
j_gene: TRBJ2-3
d_gene: TRBD2
v_gene: TRBV7-2
len: 15
CDR3aa: CASSRALAGEWAQYF
CDR3nt: TGTGCCAGCAGCCGCGCACTAGCGGGAGAATGGGCGCAGTATTTT

abundance: few
j_gene: TRBJ2-3
d_gene: NA
v_gene: TRBV12-3/TRBV12-4
len: 16
CDR3aa: CASRWSGPKRGDTQYF
CDR3nt: TGTGCCAGCAGGTGGTCCGGGCCTAAGAGAGGAGATACGCAGTATTTT

abundance: few
j_gene: TRBJ1-1
d_gene: TRBD1
v_gene: TRBV20-1
len: 14
CDR3aa: CSASETGQGTEAFF
CDR3nt: TGCAGTGCTAGCGAGACAGGGCAGGGCACTGAAGCTTTCTTT

abundance: few
j_gene: TRBJ1-1
d_gene: TRBD1
v_gene: TRBV7-8
len: 15
CDR3aa: CASSLTGWENTEAFF
CDR3nt: TGTGCCAGCAGCTTGACAGGGTGGGAGAACACTGAAGCTTTCTTT

abundance: NA
j_gene: TRBJ2-1
d_gene: NA
v_gene: TRBV5-8
len: 16
CDR3aa: CASSLGVRWTGNEQFF
CDR3nt: TGTGCCAGCAGCTTGGGGGTTCGGTGGACCGGGAATGAGCAGTTCTTC

abundance: few
j_gene: TRBJ2-5
d_gene: TRBD2
v_gene: TRBV18
len: 16
CDR3aa: CASSLRLAVLQETQYF
CDR3nt: TGTGCCAGCTCACTTCGACTAGCGGTCCTCCAAGAGACCCAGTACTTC

abundance: few
j_gene: TRBJ2-3
d_gene: TRBD2
v_gene: TRBV6-2/TRBV6-3
len: 19
CDR3aa: CASSAETSGRARSTDTQYF
CDR3nt: TGTGCCAGCAGCGCGGAGACTAGCGGGAGGGCCAGAAGCACAGATACGCAGTATTTT

abundance: NA
j_gene: TRBJ2-1
d_gene: NA
v_gene: TRBV5-1
len: 14
CDR3aa: CASSLEFSYNEQFF
CDR3nt: TGCGCCAGCAGCTTGGAGTTCTCCTACAATGAGCAGTTCTTC

abundance: many
j_gene: TRBJ2-7
d_gene: TRBD2
v_gene: TRBV7-8
len: 14
CDR3aa: CASSSGLAIYEQYF
CDR3nt: TGTGCCAGCAGCTCGGGACTAGCGATCTACGAGCAGTACTTC

abundance: few
j_gene: TRBJ2-1
d_gene: NA
v_gene: TRBV20-1
len: 10
CDR3aa: CSARTSEQFF
CDR3nt: TGCAGTGCTAGAACGTCTGAGCAGTTCTTC

abundance: NA
j_gene: TRBJ2-1
d_gene: TRBD2
v_gene: TRBV7-3
len: 13
CDR3aa: CASSQESSGGKFF
CDR3nt: TGTGCCAGCAGCCAAGAGTCTAGCGGGGGGAAGTTCTTC